This T cell receptor beta chain was recorded in a study of human T cells and chemical hapten exposure. Noted time point: patch test 2, 6 weeks after DPC sensitization. Treatment of the sample: therapeutic diphenylcyclopropenone sensitization with weekly scalp DPC. This CDR3 is 15 amino acids long. V was clipped by 1 base and J by 5 bases, with 12 bases between them. The germline V gene has CDR1 SGHTA and CDR2 FQGNSA. TCRdb re-analysed the RACE reads in MiXCR, keeping a single row per CDR3 protein. The table lists around 360,000 distinct CDR3 sequences, about 6.3% of them singletons. The source is a woman aged 18-30 years with alopecia areata. Some clones in this sample may be carry-over from other donors' samples. The V and J genes are TRBV7-2 and TRBJ1-5; D perhaps matches TRBD1 (5 bases). Sequences were derived from whole blood, sampled in connection with sensitization to the hapten diphenylcyclopropenone (DPC). The CDR3 DNA sequence: TGTGCCAGCAGCTTAGGAAAAGGGGCCCATCAGCCCCAGCATTTT. Translation: CASSLGKGAHQPQHF.